This TCR beta chain was captured in a study of blood T cell repertoires in COVID-19. Study-wide context: COVID-19 samples, acute and convalescent, were from the United States, Italy and Spain. PBMCs, B-cell-depleted T cells, or T cells provided the cDNA or gDNA that made up the material.

This clone was seen a single time. In the source study's methods: The authors estimated nucleated cell counts from reference gene primer amplification. The protocol was immunoSEQ multiplex PCR, while the TCRdb copy is restricted to in-frame clones and leaves out a portion. D and trimming were read from the DNA, whereas the V and J calls and clone size are those reported in that table. This sample has 150,000 to 200,000 clones, with 65% to 90% found just once. This receptor was identified in a man in his fifties or sixties with active or convalescent COVID-19. The sequencing input was peripheral blood.

CDR3 sequence reads: CASSQDSGFGGYTF. The CDR3 DNA reads as TGTGCCAGCAGCCAAGATTCAGGGTTTGGAGGCTACACCTTC. V and J are TRBV3-1 (or the pseudogene TRBV3-2) and TRBJ1-2, with D possibly TRBD1 on 5 matching bases. The CDR3 has 14 amino acids. The V gene's germline CDR1 is LGHDT and CDR2 YNNKEL (reference sequence). The ends were cut back, 0 bases at V and 8 bases at J, with 13 bases in the middle.